This T cell receptor (beta chain) was sequenced in a study of CD8 T cells in ankylosing spondylitis (dated by TCRdb to 2016 to 2017). As for the study more broadly: T cell receptor beta repertoires were profiled in healthy donors and ankylosing spondylitis patients so that disease-linked TCR variants could be found. In total, the full study cohort was made up of 108 healthy donors and approximately 27 ankylosing spondylitis patients. Peripheral blood samples were taken, and synovial fluid was additionally collected from ankylosing spondylitis patients. Here is what the overall study found, with its caveats: The disease-linked clones were reported as significantly enriched in matched synovial fluid samples from ankylosing spondylitis patients. Blood from ankylosing spondylitis patients appeared to be characterized by a TCR beta motif composed of about eight highly homologous amino acid variants. In peripheral blood, the disease-linked clones were found at relatively low frequencies and had a CD8+ phenotype. Some TCR beta motif variants had previously been reported in synovial fluid and blood of reactive arthritis patients, which suggested common disease-initiation mechanisms.

The sequencer listed for this sample is Illumina HiSeq 2500. Quantitative 5'-RACE with molecular barcodes was the method used to prepare the TCR beta libraries. Per the authors' processing: A new computational method based on a probabilistic model of VDJ rearrangement was used to identify disease-linked TCR variants. TCRdb itself trimmed the public reads at Q25 with fastp, ran MiXCR and retained productive beta chains. Entries are consolidated by CDR3 protein sequence, retaining the most common genes and DNA. The V and J calls shown here were made by TCRdb, not taken from the authors' results. This sample comprises more than 650,000 distinct CDR3 sequences, about 11% of them detected only once. 0.51% of the sample rests with the top ten. The germline V gene (reference sequence) provides CDR1 DFQATT and CDR2 SNEGSKA. The CDR3, cysteine through phenylalanine, is 14 amino acids long. This entry keeps only the CDR3 DNA: 42 bases, framed from base 1. Trimming removed 2 bases from V and 4 bases from J, leaving 14 bases between the germline ends.

This clonotype showed up just a few times. Its antigen is currently not known. No much larger clone exists at a distance of one base, and base qualities are not known. This TCR was recovered from a male donor with ankylosing spondylitis. The source material was blood, either unsorted or a sorted T cell fraction (not recorded which). The chain uses TRBV20-1 and TRBJ1-1, with no confidently assigned D gene. The CDR3 region has the sequence CSARNWGLTTEAFF. In nucleotide form, the sequence is TGCAGTGCTAGAAATTGGGGTCTGACCACTGAAGCTTTCTTT.